This T cell receptor beta chain was recovered during a study of T cells in Graves' hyperthyroidism and ophthalmopathy. TCR beta CDR3 sequences were amplified from RNA transcripts. TCR CDR3 regions were first amplified by RT-PCR with HTBI primers. MiXCR, applied by TCRdb to the multiplex PCR reads, yields one record per CDR3 protein. The sample yields about 520,000 distinct CDR3 sequences, roughly 24% seen once. The CDR3 spans 15 residues. Trimming cost V 5 bases and J 1 base; bases outside gene matches: 8. Germline CDR1 and CDR2: SGHDN and FVKESK. General study points: Blood samples included most of the expanded thyroid clonotypes exceeding 0.001. Patients with ophthalmopathy were separated from those with stable hyperthyroidism by a 13 V-J model.

This clonotype was counted at least ten times. Its antigen is currently unknown. The genes are TRBV14 and TRBJ2-7, with 7 bases matching TRBD1. Sequencing was performed on blood. This sequence originates from a woman aged 25 to 39 with Graves' ophthalmopathy. This CDR3 is CASSGRDRASYEQYF. Written as DNA, the CDR3 is TGTGCCAGCAGCGGCCGGGACAGAGCTTCCTACGAGCAGTACTTC.